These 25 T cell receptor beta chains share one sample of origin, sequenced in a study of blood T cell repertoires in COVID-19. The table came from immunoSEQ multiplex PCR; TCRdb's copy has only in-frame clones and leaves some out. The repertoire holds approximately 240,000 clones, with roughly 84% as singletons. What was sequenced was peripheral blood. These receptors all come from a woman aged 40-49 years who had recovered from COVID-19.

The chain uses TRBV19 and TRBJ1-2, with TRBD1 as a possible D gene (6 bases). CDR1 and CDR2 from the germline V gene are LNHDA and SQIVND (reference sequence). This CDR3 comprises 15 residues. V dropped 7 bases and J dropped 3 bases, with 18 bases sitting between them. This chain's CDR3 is CASKGVGAVDYGYTF. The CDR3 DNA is TGTGCCAGTAAAGGGGTGGGGGCCGTGGACTATGGCTACACCTTC. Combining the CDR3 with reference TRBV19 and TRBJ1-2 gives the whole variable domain DGGITQSPKYLFRKEGQNVTLSCEQNLNHDAMYWYRQDPGQGLRLIYYSQIVNDFQKGDIAEGYSVSREKKESFPLTVTSAQKNPTAFYLCASKGVGAVDYGYTFGSGTRLTVV.

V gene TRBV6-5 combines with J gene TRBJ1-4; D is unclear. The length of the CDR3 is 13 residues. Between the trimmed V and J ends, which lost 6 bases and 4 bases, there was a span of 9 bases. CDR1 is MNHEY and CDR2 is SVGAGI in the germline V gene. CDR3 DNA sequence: TGTGCCAGCAGCCCGCGGGATAATGAAAAACTGTTTTTT. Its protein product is CASSPRDNEKLFF.

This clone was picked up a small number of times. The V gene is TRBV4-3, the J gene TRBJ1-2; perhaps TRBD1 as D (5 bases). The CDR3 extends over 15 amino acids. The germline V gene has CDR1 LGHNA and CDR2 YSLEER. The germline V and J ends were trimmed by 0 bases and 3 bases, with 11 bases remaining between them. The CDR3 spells CASSQDLAGHYGYTF. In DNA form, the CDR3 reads TGCGCCAGCAGCCAAGATTTGGCAGGGCACTATGGCTACACCTTC.

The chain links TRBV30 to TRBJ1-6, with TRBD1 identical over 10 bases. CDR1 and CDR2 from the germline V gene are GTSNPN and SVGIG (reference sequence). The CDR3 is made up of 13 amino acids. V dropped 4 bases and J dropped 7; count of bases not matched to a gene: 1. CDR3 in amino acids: CAWTGQGNSPLHF. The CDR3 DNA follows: TGTGCCTGGACGGGACAGGGGAATTCACCCCTCCACTTT.

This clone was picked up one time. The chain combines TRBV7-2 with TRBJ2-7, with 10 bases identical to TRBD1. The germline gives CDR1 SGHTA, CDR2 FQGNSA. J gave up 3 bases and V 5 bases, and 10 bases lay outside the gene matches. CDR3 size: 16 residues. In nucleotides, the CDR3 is TGTGCCAGCAGCGTTTCCGGGACAGGGGAATTCTACGAGCAGTACTTC. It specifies CASSVSGTGEFYEQYF.

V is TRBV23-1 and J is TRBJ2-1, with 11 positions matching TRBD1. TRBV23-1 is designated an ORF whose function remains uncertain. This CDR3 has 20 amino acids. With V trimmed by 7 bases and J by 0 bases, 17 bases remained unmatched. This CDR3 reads CASNWGGQGAIWDSYNEQFF. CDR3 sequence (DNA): TGCGCCAGCAACTGGGGTGGACAGGGGGCTATATGGGACTCCTACAATGAGCAGTTCTTC.

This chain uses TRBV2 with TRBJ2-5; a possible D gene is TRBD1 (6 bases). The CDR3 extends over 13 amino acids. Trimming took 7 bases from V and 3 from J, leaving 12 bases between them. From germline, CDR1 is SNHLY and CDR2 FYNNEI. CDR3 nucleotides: TGTGCCAGCAACTCGGACAGAGAAGAGACCCAGTACTTC. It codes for CASNSDREETQYF. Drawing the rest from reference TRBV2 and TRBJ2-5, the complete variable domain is EPEVTQTPSHQVTQMGQEVILRCVPISNHLYFYWYRQILGQKVEFLVSFYNNEISEKSEIFDDQFSVERPDGSNFTLKIRSTKLEDSAMYFCASNSDREETQYFGPGTRLLVL.

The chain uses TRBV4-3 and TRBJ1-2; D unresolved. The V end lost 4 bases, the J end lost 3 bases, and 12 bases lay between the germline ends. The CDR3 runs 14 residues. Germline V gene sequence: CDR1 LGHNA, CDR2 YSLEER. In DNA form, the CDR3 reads TGCGCCAGCAGCCCCCGTGAGGGAGACTATGGCTACACCTTC. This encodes CASSPREGDYGYTF.

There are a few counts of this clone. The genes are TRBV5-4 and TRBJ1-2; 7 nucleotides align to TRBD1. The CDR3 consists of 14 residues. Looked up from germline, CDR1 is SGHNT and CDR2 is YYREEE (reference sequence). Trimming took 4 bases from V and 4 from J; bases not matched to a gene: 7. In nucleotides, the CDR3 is TGTGCCAGCAGCCCCAGGGACAGCATCTATGGCTACACCTTC. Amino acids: CASSPRDSIYGYTF.

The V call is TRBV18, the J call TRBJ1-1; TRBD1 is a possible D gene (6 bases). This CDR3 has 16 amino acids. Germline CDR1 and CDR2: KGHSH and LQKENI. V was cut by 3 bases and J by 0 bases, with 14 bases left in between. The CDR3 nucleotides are TGTGCCAGCTCACCCGGAGACAGGCTTGTGAACACTGAAGCTTTCTTT. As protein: CASSPGDRLVNTEAFF.

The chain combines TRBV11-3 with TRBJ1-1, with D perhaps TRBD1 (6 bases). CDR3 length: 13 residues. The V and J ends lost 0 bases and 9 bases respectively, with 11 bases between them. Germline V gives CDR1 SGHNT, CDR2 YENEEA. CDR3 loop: CASSLEPQGKAFF. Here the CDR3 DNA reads TGTGCCAGCAGCTTAGAGCCACAGGGCAAAGCTTTCTTT.

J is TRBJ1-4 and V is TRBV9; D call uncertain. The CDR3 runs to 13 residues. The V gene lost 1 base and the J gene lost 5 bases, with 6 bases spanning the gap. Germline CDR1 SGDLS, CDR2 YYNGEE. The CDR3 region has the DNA TGTGCCAGCAGCGTATCCCCGAATGAAAAACTGTTTTTT. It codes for CASSVSPNEKLFF.

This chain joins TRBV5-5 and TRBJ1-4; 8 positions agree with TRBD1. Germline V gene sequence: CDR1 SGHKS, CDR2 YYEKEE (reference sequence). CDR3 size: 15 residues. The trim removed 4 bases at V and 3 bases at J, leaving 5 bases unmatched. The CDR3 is CASSRDRTANEKLFF. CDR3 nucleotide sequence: TGTGCCAGCAGCCGGGACAGGACAGCTAATGAAAAACTGTTTTTT.

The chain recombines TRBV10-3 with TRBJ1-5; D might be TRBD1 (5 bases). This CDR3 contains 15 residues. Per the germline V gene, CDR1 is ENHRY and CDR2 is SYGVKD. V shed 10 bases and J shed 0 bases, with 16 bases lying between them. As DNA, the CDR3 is TGTGCCACCACCTCTCAAGACAGTAGCAATCAGCCCCAGCATTTT. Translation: CATTSQDSSNQPQHF.

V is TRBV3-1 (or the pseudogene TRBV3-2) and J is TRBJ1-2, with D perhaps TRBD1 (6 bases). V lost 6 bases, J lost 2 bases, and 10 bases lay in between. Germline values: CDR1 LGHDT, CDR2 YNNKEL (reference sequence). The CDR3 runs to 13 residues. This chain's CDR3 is CASRGTGNYGYTF. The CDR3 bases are TGTGCCAGCAGGGGAACAGGGAACTATGGCTACACCTTC.

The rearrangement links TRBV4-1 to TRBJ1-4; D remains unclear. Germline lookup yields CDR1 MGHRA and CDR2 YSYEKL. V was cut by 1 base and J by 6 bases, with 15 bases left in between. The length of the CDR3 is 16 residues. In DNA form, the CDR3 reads TGCGCCAGCAGCCAAGGGGCGGGGTTCCTTGATGAAAAACTGTTTTTT. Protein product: CASSQGAGFLDEKLFF.

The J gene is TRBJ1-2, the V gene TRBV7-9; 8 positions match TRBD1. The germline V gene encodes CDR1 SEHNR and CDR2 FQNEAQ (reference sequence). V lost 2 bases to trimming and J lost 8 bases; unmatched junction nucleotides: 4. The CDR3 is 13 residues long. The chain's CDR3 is CASSLRTGFGYTF. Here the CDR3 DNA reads TGTGCCAGCAGCTTAAGGACAGGGTTCGGCTACACCTTC.

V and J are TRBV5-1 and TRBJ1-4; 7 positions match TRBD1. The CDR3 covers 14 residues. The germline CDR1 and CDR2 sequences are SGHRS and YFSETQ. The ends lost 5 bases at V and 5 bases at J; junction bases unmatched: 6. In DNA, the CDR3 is TGCGCCAGCAGTTCCGGACAGGAGAATGAAAAACTGTTTTTT. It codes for CASSSGQENEKLFF.

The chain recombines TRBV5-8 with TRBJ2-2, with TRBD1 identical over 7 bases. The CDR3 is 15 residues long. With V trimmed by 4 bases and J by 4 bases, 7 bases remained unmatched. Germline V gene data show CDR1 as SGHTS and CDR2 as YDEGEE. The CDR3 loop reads CASSPWGQSTGELFF. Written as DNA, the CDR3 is TGTGCCAGCAGCCCTTGGGGACAGAGCACCGGGGAGCTGTTTTTT.

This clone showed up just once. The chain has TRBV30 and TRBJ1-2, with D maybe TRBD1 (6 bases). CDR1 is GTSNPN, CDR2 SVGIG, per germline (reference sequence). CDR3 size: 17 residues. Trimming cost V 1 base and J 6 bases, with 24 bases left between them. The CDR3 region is CAWSAPGRWTAVHGYTF. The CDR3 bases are TGTGCCTGGAGTGCACCGGGTCGCTGGACAGCGGTCCATGGCTACACCTTC.

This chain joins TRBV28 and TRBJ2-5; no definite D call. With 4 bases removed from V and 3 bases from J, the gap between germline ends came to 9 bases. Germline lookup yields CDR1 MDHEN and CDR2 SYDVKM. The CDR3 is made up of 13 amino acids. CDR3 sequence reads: CASSSTLKETQYF. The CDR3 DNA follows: TGTGCCAGCAGTTCTACGTTAAAAGAGACCCAGTACTTC. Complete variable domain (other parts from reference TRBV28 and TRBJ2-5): DVKVTQSSRYLVKRTGEKVFLECVQDMDHENMFWYRQDPGLGLRLIYFSYDVKMKEKGDIPEGYSVSREKKERFSLILESASTNQTSMYLCASSSTLKETQYFGPGTRLLVL.

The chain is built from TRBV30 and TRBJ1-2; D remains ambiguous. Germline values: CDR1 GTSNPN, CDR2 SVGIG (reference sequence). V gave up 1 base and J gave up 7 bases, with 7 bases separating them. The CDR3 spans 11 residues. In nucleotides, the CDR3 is TGTGCCTGGAGTGCCACTAGTGGCTACACCTTC. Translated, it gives CAWSATSGYTF.

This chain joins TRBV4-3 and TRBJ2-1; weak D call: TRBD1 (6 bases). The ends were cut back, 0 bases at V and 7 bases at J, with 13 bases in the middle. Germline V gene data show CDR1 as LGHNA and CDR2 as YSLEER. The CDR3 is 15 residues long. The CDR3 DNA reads TGCGCCAGCAGCCAAGAGAGAAGGGGGATAAATGAGCAGTTCTTC. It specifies CASSQERRGINEQFF.

The CDR3 region has the DNA TGTGCCAGCAGCTTCGGGACTAGCGGGGGGACAGATACGCAGTATTTT. It is translated as CASSFGTSGGTDTQYF. This sequence joins TRBV11-3 and TRBJ2-3; 15 positions match TRBD2. This CDR3 region has 16 residues. V dropped 3 bases and J dropped 3; count of bases not matched to a gene: 1. CDR1 and CDR2 (germline): SGHNT, YENEEA.

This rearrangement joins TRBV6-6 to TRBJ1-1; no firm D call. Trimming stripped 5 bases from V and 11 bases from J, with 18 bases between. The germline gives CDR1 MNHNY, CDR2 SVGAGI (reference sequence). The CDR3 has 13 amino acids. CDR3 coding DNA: TGTGCCAGCAGTACCACCGCAGGAGGTAGTGCTTTCTTT. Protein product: CASSTTAGGSAFF.